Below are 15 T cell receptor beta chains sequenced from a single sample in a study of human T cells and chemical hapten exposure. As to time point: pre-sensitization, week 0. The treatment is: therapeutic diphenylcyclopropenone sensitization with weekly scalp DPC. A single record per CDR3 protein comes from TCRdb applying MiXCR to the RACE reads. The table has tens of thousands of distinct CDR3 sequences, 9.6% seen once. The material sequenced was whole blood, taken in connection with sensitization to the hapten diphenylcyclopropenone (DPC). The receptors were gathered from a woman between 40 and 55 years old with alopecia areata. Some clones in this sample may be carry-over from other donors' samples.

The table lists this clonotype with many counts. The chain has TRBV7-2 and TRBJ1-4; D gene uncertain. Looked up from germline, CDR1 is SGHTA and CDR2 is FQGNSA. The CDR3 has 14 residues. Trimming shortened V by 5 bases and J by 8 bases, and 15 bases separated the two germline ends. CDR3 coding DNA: TGTGCCAGCAGCCCGTACTTATCTCCGGAAAAACTGTTTTTT. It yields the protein CASSPYLSPEKLFF.

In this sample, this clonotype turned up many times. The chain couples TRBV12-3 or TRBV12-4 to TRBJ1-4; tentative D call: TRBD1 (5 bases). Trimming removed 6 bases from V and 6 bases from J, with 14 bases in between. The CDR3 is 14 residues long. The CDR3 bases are TGTGCCAGCAGGGCCCCGGGACCATATGAAAAACTGTTTTTT. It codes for CASRAPGPYEKLFF.

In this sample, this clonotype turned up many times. CDR3 amino acids: CASSPLLYEQYF. The CDR3 nucleotides are TGTGCCAGCAGCCCCCTTCTATACGAGCAGTACTTC. The chain has TRBV7-9 and TRBJ2-7, with D unclear. V shed 5 bases and J shed 4 bases, with 9 bases lying between them. CDR3 size: 12 residues. Looked up from germline, CDR1 is SEHNR and CDR2 is FQNEAQ (reference sequence).

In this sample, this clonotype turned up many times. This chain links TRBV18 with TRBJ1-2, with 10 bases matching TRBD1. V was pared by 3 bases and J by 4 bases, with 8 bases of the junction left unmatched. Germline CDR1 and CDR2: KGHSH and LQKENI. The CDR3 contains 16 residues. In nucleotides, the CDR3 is TGTGCCAGCTCACCCGCGGAGGGACAGGGGACCTATGGCTACACCTTC. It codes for CASSPAEGQGTYGYTF. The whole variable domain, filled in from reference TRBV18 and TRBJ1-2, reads NAGVMQNPRHLVRRRGQEARLRCSPMKGHSHVYWYRQLPEEGLKFMVYLQKENIIDESGMPKERFSAEFPKEGPSILRIQQVVRGDSAAYFCASSPAEGQGTYGYTFGSGTRLTVV.

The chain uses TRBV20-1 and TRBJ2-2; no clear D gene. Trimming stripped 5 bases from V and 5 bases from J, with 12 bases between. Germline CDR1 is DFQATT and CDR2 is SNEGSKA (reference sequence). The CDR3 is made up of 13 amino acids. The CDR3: CSAPKTLTGELFF. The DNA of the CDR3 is TGCAGTGCTCCGAAAACGTTAACCGGGGAGCTGTTTTTT.

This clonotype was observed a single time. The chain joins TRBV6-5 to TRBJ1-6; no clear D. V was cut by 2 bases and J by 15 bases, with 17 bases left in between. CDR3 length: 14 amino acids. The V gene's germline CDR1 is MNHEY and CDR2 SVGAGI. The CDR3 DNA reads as TGTGCCAGCAGTTACAATTTAGTCCCCCGGGACCTCCACTTT. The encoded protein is CASSYNLVPRDLHF.

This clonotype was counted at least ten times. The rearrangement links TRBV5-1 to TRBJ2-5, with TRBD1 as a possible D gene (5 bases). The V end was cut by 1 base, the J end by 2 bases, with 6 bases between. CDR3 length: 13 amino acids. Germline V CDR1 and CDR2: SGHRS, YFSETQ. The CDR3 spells CASSLRGQETQYF. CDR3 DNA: TGCGCCAGCAGCTTGAGGGGTCAAGAGACCCAGTACTTC.

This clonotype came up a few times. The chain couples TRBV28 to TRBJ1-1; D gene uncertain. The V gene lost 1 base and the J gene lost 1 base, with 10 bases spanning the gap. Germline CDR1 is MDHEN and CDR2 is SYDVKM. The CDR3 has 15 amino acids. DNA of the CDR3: TGTGCCAGCAGTTTATCCGGTTCGGGGAACACTGAAGCTTTCTTT. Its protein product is CASSLSGSGNTEAFF.

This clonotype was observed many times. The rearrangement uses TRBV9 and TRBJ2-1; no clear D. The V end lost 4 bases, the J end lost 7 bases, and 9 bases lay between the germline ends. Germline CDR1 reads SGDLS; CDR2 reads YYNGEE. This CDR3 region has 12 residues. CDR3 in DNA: TGTGCCAGCAGCCTACACGAGAATGAGCAGTTCTTC. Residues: CASSLHENEQFF.

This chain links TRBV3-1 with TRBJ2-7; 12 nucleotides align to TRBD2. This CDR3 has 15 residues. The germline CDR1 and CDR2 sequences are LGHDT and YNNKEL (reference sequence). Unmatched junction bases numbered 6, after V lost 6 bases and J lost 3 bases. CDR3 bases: TGTGCCAGCAGTCCCGGACTAGCGGGGAGCTACGAGCAGTACTTC. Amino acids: CASSPGLAGSYEQYF.

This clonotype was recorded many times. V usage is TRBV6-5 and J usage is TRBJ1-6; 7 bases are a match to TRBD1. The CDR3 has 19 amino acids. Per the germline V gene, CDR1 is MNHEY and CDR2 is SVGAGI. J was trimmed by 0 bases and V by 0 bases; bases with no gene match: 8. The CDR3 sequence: CASSYSTGHKRSYNSPLHF. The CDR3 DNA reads TGTGCCAGCAGTTACTCGACAGGGCATAAACGCTCCTATAATTCACCCCTCCACTTT.

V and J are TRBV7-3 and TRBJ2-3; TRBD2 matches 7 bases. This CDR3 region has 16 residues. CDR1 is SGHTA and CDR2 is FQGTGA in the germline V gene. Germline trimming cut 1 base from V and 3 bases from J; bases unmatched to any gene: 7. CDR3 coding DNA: TGTGCCAGCAGCTTAAACCCAGCGGGGAGGACAGATACGCAGTATTTT. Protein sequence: CASSLNPAGRTDTQYF. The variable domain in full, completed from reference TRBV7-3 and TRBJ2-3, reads GAGVSQTPSNKVTEKGKYVELRCDPISGHTALYWYRQSLGQGPEFLIYFQGTGAADDSGLPNDRFFAVRPEGSVSTLKIQRTERGDSAVYLCASSLNPAGRTDTQYFGPGTRLTVL.

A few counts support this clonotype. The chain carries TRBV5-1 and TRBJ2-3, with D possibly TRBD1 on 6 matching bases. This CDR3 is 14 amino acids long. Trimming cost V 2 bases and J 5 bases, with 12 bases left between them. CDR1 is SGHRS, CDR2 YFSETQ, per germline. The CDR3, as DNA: TGCGCCAGCAGCTTAGGACAGCCCCAAGATACGCAGTATTTT. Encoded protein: CASSLGQPQDTQYF.

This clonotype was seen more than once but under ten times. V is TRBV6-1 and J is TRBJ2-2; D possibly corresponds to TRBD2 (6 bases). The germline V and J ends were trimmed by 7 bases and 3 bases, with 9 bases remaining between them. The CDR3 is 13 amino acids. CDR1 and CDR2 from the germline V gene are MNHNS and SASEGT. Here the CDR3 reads CASTPSDTGELFF. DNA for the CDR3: TGTGCCAGCACCCCTAGCGACACCGGGGAGCTGTTTTTT.

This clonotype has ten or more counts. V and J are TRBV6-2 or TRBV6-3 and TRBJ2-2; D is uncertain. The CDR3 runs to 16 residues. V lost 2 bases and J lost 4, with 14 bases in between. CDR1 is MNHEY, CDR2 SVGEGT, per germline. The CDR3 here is CASSYPTPSGTGELFF. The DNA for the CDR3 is TGTGCCAGCAGTTACCCCACTCCTTCGGGCACCGGGGAGCTGTTTTTT.